The 24 T cell receptor beta chains given below trace back to one sample, sequenced in a study of ipilimumab plus nivolumab after autologous stem cell transplantation. Produced via immunoSEQ multiplex PCR; TCRdb's table is partial and in-frame only. The sample holds tens of thousands of clones, roughly 92% seen once. Sequencing was performed on PBMCs, taken in a trial of ipilimumab plus nivolumab as post-transplant consolidation. The receptors originated from a male donor with multiple myeloma.

The chain combines TRBV7-9 with TRBJ2-1; unclear D gene. This CDR3 region has 9 residues. V lost 3 bases and J lost 11, with 2 bases in between. Germline-derived CDR1 and CDR2 are SEHNR and FQNEAQ (reference sequence). The CDR3 region has the DNA TGTGCCAGCAGCTTCAAGCAGTTCTTC. Translated, it gives CASSFKQFF.

The genes are TRBV5-1 and TRBJ2-3; the D gene is possibly TRBD1 (6 bases). Germline CDR1 SGHRS, CDR2 YFSETQ. Trimming took 0 bases from V and 0 from J, leaving 8 bases between them. This CDR3 has 15 amino acids. In DNA, the CDR3 is TGCGCCAGCAGCTTGGTTGGGGGCAGCACAGATACGCAGTATTTT. Translation gives CASSLVGGSTDTQYF. The full variable domain, with the rest looked up from reference TRBV5-1 and TRBJ2-3, is KAGVTQTPRYLIKTRGQQVTLSCSPISGHRSVSWYQQTPGQGLQFLFEYFSETQRNKGNFPGRFSGRQFSNSRSEMNVSTLELGDSALYLCASSLVGGSTDTQYFGPGTRLTVL.

V gene TRBV5-6 combines with J gene TRBJ2-7; TRBD2 aligns across 8 bases. There are 17 residues in the CDR3. CDR1 SGHDT and CDR2 YYEEEE come from the germline V gene. V shed 4 bases and J 5 bases; nucleotides not matched to a gene: 17. CDR3 bases: TGTGCCAGCAGCCCCTACGGGGGGGCTCGGATGGACCACGAGCAGTACTTC. Translation: CASSPYGGARMDHEQYF.

The chain joins TRBV5-4 to TRBJ2-7, with a weak D call TRBD1 (5 bases). V was shortened by 4 bases and J by 3 bases, with 20 bases between the two germline ends. Germline V CDR1 and CDR2: SGHNT, YYREEE (reference sequence). The CDR3 totals 16 residues. In DNA form, the CDR3 reads TGTGCCAGCAGCCCTGGGTTGGCCAGGGCTGACTACGAGCAGTACTTC. This codes for CASSPGLARADYEQYF.

V and J are TRBV7-3 and TRBJ2-5; D remains ambiguous. Germline values: CDR1 SGHTA, CDR2 FQGTGA. The V end lost 1 base, the J end lost 5 bases, and 8 bases lay between the germline ends. This CDR3 comprises 13 residues. The chain's CDR3 is CASSLRREETQYF. The DNA for the CDR3 is TGTGCCAGCAGCTTAAGACGAGAGGAGACCCAGTACTTC.

This sequence joins TRBV18 and TRBJ1-3; 7 positions match TRBD1. CDR1 and CDR2 (germline): KGHSH, LQKENI. V lost 3 bases to trimming and J lost 0 bases; unmatched junction nucleotides: 5. This CDR3 has 16 amino acids. This CDR3 is CASSPDRTLSGNTIYF. The CDR3 bases are TGTGCCAGCTCACCGGACAGGACCCTCTCTGGAAACACCATATATTTT.

This chain connects TRBV5-1 to TRBJ1-4, with D maybe TRBD1 (5 bases). Germline-derived CDR1 and CDR2 are SGHRS and YFSETQ. With 0 bases removed from V and 6 bases from J, the gap between germline ends came to 15 bases. The CDR3 is 16 residues long. The CDR3 protein is CASSLEQAGTDEKLFF. CDR3 DNA: TGCGCCAGCAGCTTGGAACAGGCGGGGACTGATGAAAAACTGTTTTTT.

The chain uses TRBV18 and TRBJ1-2; 11 positions agree with TRBD1. The ends lost 0 bases at V and 8 bases at J; junction bases unmatched: 5. This CDR3 contains 15 residues. The germline CDR1 and CDR2 sequences are KGHSH and LQKENI. This CDR3 is CASSPPLGQGGGYTF. In DNA, the CDR3 is TGTGCCAGCTCACCACCGTTGGGACAGGGGGGAGGCTACACCTTC. The complete variable domain, with remaining parts taken from reference TRBV18 and TRBJ1-2, reads NAGVMQNPRHLVRRRGQEARLRCSPMKGHSHVYWYRQLPEEGLKFMVYLQKENIIDESGMPKERFSAEFPKEGPSILRIQQVVRGDSAAYFCASSPPLGQGGGYTFGSGTRLTVV.

This chain connects TRBV7-9 to TRBJ2-5, with D maybe TRBD2 (5 bases). The CDR3 consists of 14 residues. The germline gives CDR1 SEHNR, CDR2 FQNEAQ (reference sequence). V lost 1 base and J 1 base, leaving 7 bases between the germline ends. The CDR3 reads CASSLGLRQETQYF. The CDR3 nucleotides are TGTGCCAGCAGCTTAGGACTACGCCAAGAGACCCAGTACTTC.

The V and J genes are TRBV5-4 and TRBJ2-1; 10 bases fit TRBD2. The germline gives CDR1 SGHNT, CDR2 YYREEE (reference sequence). The V gene end was trimmed by 0 bases and the J gene end by 2 bases; junction bases not matched to a gene: 5. The length of the CDR3 is 17 residues. The CDR3 here is CASSLGVSGRPYNEQFF. CDR3 sequence (DNA): TGTGCCAGCAGCTTGGGGGTTAGCGGGAGGCCCTACAATGAGCAGTTCTTC.

The V call is TRBV18, the J call TRBJ2-1, with a weak D call TRBD2 (6 bases). Per the germline V gene, CDR1 is KGHSH and CDR2 is LQKENI. Between the trimmed V and J ends, which lost 1 base and 5 bases, there was a span of 12 bases. This CDR3 is built from 15 residues. The DNA for the CDR3 is TGTGCCAGCTCACCACTAACGGGAGCTCACAATGAGCAGTTCTTC. Protein sequence: CASSPLTGAHNEQFF.

The genes are TRBV19 and TRBJ1-3, with D perhaps matching TRBD1 (5 bases). V was shortened by 10 bases and J by 1 base, with 20 bases between the two germline ends. The CDR3 has 16 amino acids. Germline V lookup: CDR1 LNHDA, CDR2 SQIVND (reference sequence). CDR3 protein: CATIRSGDHSGNTIYF. CDR3 in DNA: TGTGCCACCATAAGGTCGGGGGATCATTCTGGAAACACCATATATTTT.

The V and J genes are TRBV7-8 and TRBJ2-2; 9 bases line up with TRBD1. Germline CDR1 and CDR2: SGHVS and FQNEAQ. Trimming took 5 bases from V and 5 from J; bases not matched to a gene: 9. The CDR3 extends over 16 amino acids. The CDR3 DNA sequence: TGTGCCAGCAGCCCAAGGCGGGACAGGGAGACCGGGGAGCTGTTTTTT. Translated, it gives CASSPRRDRETGELFF.

V gene TRBV7-9 combines with J gene TRBJ2-7, with D perhaps TRBD2 (5 bases). With 7 bases removed from V and 3 bases from J, the gap between germline ends came to 13 bases. Germline-derived CDR1 and CDR2 are SEHNR and FQNEAQ (reference sequence). This CDR3 contains 13 residues. CDR3 in DNA: TGTGCCAGCACCACAAAGAGGGACTACGAGCAGTACTTC. This translates into CASTTKRDYEQYF.

The chain combines TRBV7-3 with TRBJ2-3; D is undetermined. Looked up from germline, CDR1 is SGHTA and CDR2 is FQGTGA. CDR3 length equals 14 residues. V was cut by 1 base and J by 1 base, with 6 bases left in between. CDR3 residues: CASSLSQGTDTQYF. The CDR3 DNA sequence: TGTGCCAGCAGCTTAAGCCAGGGCACAGATACGCAGTATTTT.

The chain carries TRBV5-1 and TRBJ1-4; 8 bases are a match to TRBD1. The CDR3 runs 14 residues. The J segment lost 4 bases and the V segment lost 1 base, leaving 0 bases of the junction unmatched. CDR1 is SGHRS, CDR2 YFSETQ, per germline. CDR3 coding DNA: TGCGCCAGCAGCTTGACAGGGGGTAATGAAAAACTGTTTTTT. Residues: CASSLTGGNEKLFF. Looking up the rest from reference TRBV5-1 and TRBJ1-4 gives the full variable domain: KAGVTQTPRYLIKTRGQQVTLSCSPISGHRSVSWYQQTPGQGLQFLFEYFSETQRNKGNFPGRFSGRQFSNSRSEMNVSTLELGDSALYLCASSLTGGNEKLFFGSGTQLSVL.

The rearrangement uses TRBV7-2 and TRBJ1-2; 7 bases are shared with TRBD1. Trimming removed 5 bases from V and 2 bases from J; junction bases left unmatched: 2. The CDR3 has 13 amino acids. Germline V gene data show CDR1 as SGHTA and CDR2 as FQGNSA. CDR3 residues: CASSPTGNYGYTF. In DNA, the CDR3 is TGTGCCAGCAGCCCGACAGGGAACTATGGCTACACCTTC.

The V call is TRBV2, the J call TRBJ2-1; D is unresolved. Per germline, CDR1 SNHLY and CDR2 FYNNEI. Trimming left V 4 bases short and J 7 bases short, with 17 bases between. The CDR3 totals 15 residues. This CDR3 is CASSALGLILNEQFF. DNA for the CDR3: TGTGCCAGCAGTGCGCTAGGATTAATTCTAAATGAGCAGTTCTTC.

The rearrangement uses TRBV10-3 and TRBJ1-5, with D uncertain. This CDR3 spans 14 amino acids. Germline-derived CDR1 and CDR2 are ENHRY and SYGVKD. The V and J ends lost 2 bases and 7 bases respectively, with 12 bases between them. The CDR3 DNA sequence: TGTGCCATCAGTGAGGAAGTGGTCGGCCAGCCCCAGCATTTT. Amino acid sequence: CAISEEVVGQPQHF.

In DNA, the CDR3 is TGTGCCAGCACCCCTGGGACCGGGGAGCTGTTTTTT. It translates to CASTPGTGELFF. V gene TRBV27 combines with J gene TRBJ2-2; the D is unclear. From germline, CDR1 is MNHEY and CDR2 SMNVEV (reference sequence). The V gene lost 7 bases and the J gene lost 5 bases, with 8 bases spanning the gap. This CDR3 region has 12 residues.

The chain combines TRBV5-1 with TRBJ2-1; no firm D call. CDR3 length equals 13 residues. Per germline, CDR1 SGHRS and CDR2 YFSETQ. Trimming shortened V by 0 bases and J by 7 bases, and 8 bases separated the two germline ends. The CDR3 is CASSLGAMNEQFF. Written as DNA, the CDR3 is TGCGCCAGCAGCTTGGGAGCCATGAATGAGCAGTTCTTC. Filled out from reference TRBV5-1 and TRBJ2-1, the complete variable domain reads KAGVTQTPRYLIKTRGQQVTLSCSPISGHRSVSWYQQTPGQGLQFLFEYFSETQRNKGNFPGRFSGRQFSNSRSEMNVSTLELGDSALYLCASSLGAMNEQFFGPGTRLTVL.

This chain links TRBV7-2 with TRBJ2-2; a weak D match, TRBD2 (5 bases). The CDR3 length is 15 residues. The V gene's germline CDR1 is SGHTA and CDR2 FQGNSA. Trimming left V 5 bases short and J 2 bases short, with 12 bases between. The CDR3 coding sequence is TGTGCCAGCAGCGAACGGGCGGGTAACACCGGGGAGCTGTTTTTT. Amino acid sequence: CASSERAGNTGELFF.

The chain combines TRBV7-8 with TRBJ1-6; TRBD1 is a possible D gene (5 bases). Germline V gene sequence: CDR1 SGHVS, CDR2 FQNEAQ. This CDR3 comprises 14 residues. V shed 5 bases and J shed 8 bases, with 13 bases lying between them. The CDR3 DNA reads TGTGCCAGCAGCCCTCCAGGGAGGGATTCACCCCTCCACTTT. Residues: CASSPPGRDSPLHF. Full variable domain (outside the CDR3, taken from reference TRBV7-8 and TRBJ1-6): GAGVSQSPRYKVAKRGQDVALRCDPISGHVSLFWYQQALGQGPEFLTYFQNEAQLDKSGLPSDRFFAERPEGSVSTLKIQRTQQEDSAVYLCASSPPGRDSPLHFGNGTRLTVT.

This chain joins TRBV27 and TRBJ2-2, with TRBD1 identical over 9 bases. CDR3 length equals 14 residues. The germline V gene encodes CDR1 MNHEY and CDR2 SMNVEV (reference sequence). V shed 8 bases, J shed 5 bases, and the junction held 6 bases outside the gene matches. The CDR3 loop is CASRLTGGTGELFF. The CDR3 region has the DNA TGTGCCAGCCGCCTGACAGGGGGGACCGGGGAGCTGTTTTTT.